What follows are 29 T cell receptor beta chains derived from one specimen sequenced in a study of blood T cell repertoires in COVID-19. Profiling relied on immunoSEQ multiplex PCR, and the TCRdb table lists in-frame clones only, not all of them. The repertoire has about 130,000 clones, about 90% of them found once; the top ten carry 2% to 2.5%. What was sequenced was peripheral blood. The receptor set was obtained from a man aged 45 to 65 with active COVID-19.

This clone was found a few times. This chain connects TRBV5-6 to TRBJ2-7; 11 bases are shared with TRBD2. Trimming cost V 5 bases and J 0 bases; bases outside gene matches: 4. Germline CDR1 reads SGHDT; CDR2 reads YYEEEE. This CDR3 is 15 amino acids long. CDR3 DNA: TGTGCCAGCAGAATTCTAGCGGGGGGCTCCTACGAGCAGTACTTC. It translates to CASRILAGGSYEQYF.

This clone was picked up a small number of times. This chain uses TRBV23-1 with TRBJ1-5; D is undetermined. TRBV23-1 is an ORF for which the function is uncertain. The CDR3 extends over 15 amino acids. The V end lost 2 bases, the J end lost 6 bases, and 14 bases lay between the germline ends. The CDR3 spells CASSQITARGQPQHF. CDR3 coding DNA: TGCGCCAGCAGTCAAATTACTGCTCGAGGTCAGCCCCAGCATTTT.

The V and J genes are TRBV7-8 and TRBJ2-7, with D possibly matching TRBD1 (6 bases). Germline loops: CDR1 SGHVS, CDR2 FQNEAQ. V was trimmed by 7 bases and J by 6 bases, leaving 22 bases between them. This CDR3 contains 15 residues. The CDR3 is CASTEGGGMYIEQYF. CDR3 coding DNA: TGTGCCAGCACCGAAGGGGGTGGGATGTATATCGAGCAGTACTTC.

The J gene is TRBJ2-1, the V gene TRBV11-3, with 7 nucleotides matching TRBD1. The J segment lost 5 bases and the V segment lost 5 bases, leaving 9 bases of the junction unmatched. Per the germline V gene, CDR1 is SGHNT and CDR2 is YENEEA. The CDR3 has 15 residues. The CDR3 DNA reads TGTGCCAGCAGCGCACGGAAGGGGGCCAACAATGAGCAGTTCTTC. Its protein product is CASSARKGANNEQFF.

This chain uses TRBV11-2 with TRBJ2-1; D is undetermined. This CDR3 comprises 12 residues. V was cut by 2 bases and J by 10 bases, with 9 bases left in between. The germline gives CDR1 SGHAT, CDR2 FQNNGV. The CDR3 sequence: CASSLYPREQFF. The CDR3 bases are TGTGCCAGCAGCTTATATCCGAGGGAGCAGTTCTTC. The entire variable domain, with the rest obtained from reference TRBV11-2 and TRBJ2-1, is as follows: EAGVAQSPRYKIIEKRQSVAFWCNPISGHATLYWYQQILGQGPKLLIQFQNNGVVDDSQLPKDRFSAERLKGVDSTLKIQPAKLEDSAVYLCASSLYPREQFFGPGTRLTVL.

The chain uses TRBV6-4 and TRBJ2-3, with 7 nucleotides matching TRBD2. This CDR3 is built from 15 residues. CDR1 and CDR2 (germline): MRHNA, SNTAGT. The trim removed 5 bases at V and 0 bases at J, leaving 5 bases unmatched. The CDR3 loop is CASSSSSGSTDTQYF. The CDR3 DNA sequence: TGTGCCAGCAGTAGCTCTAGCGGAAGCACAGATACGCAGTATTTT.

The chain carries TRBV30 and TRBJ1-2, with D maybe TRBD1 (5 bases). Looked up from germline, CDR1 is GTSNPN and CDR2 is SVGIG (reference sequence). Trimming cost V 3 bases and J 8 bases, with 19 bases left between them. The CDR3 sequence is 14 residues long. The CDR3 bases are TGTGCCTGGAGGGGCCTTACAGGAACCAAGGGCTACACCTTC. This translates into CAWRGLTGTKGYTF.

The rearrangement links TRBV19 to TRBJ2-7, with TRBD1 as a possible D gene (6 bases). The CDR3 loop spans 14 amino acids. Trimming cost V 3 bases and J 5 bases, with 14 bases left between them. The germline gives CDR1 LNHDA, CDR2 SQIVND (reference sequence). CDR3 sequence: CASSIVQGKNEQYF. The CDR3 DNA is TGTGCCAGTAGTATTGTACAGGGAAAGAACGAGCAGTACTTC.

In this sample, this clone turned up once. CDR3 residues: CASSGGQGVGYGYTF. DNA of the CDR3: TGCGCCAGCAGCGGGGGACAGGGGGTAGGCTATGGCTACACCTTC. The chain links TRBV5-1 to TRBJ1-2, with 11 bases identical to TRBD1. This CDR3 region has 15 residues. Per germline, CDR1 SGHRS and CDR2 YFSETQ. V lost 4 bases and J lost 4; bases outside the gene matches: 6.

The V call is TRBV18, the J call TRBJ1-3; 10 bases match TRBD1. CDR1 is KGHSH, CDR2 LQKENI, per germline. Trimming removed 3 bases from V and 2 bases from J; junction bases left unmatched: 7. The CDR3 sequence is 17 residues long. The CDR3 DNA reads as TGTGCCAGCTCACCTAAGACAGGGGGCCGAGCTGGAAACACCATATATTTT. Translating gives CASSPKTGGRAGNTIYF.

This clone came up a few times. J is TRBJ2-7 and V is TRBV19; maybe TRBD2 (6 bases). CDR3 length: 14 residues. Germline V gives CDR1 LNHDA, CDR2 SQIVND (reference sequence). Trimming left V 1 base short and J 6 bases short, with 13 bases between. The CDR3 loop reads CASSIAGGLREQYF. The CDR3 nucleotides are TGTGCCAGTAGTATAGCCGGGGGACTGCGCGAGCAGTACTTC. The full variable domain, with the rest looked up from reference TRBV19 and TRBJ2-7, is DGGITQSPKYLFRKEGQNVTLSCEQNLNHDAMYWYRQDPGQGLRLIYYSQIVNDFQKGDIAEGYSVSREKKESFPLTVTSAQKNPTAFYLCASSIAGGLREQYFGPGTRLTVT.

J is TRBJ2-2 and V is TRBV6-4; the D gene is possibly TRBD2 (5 bases). The CDR3 covers 13 residues. V dropped 4 bases and J dropped 3 bases, with 6 bases sitting between them. Germline CDR1 MRHNA, CDR2 SNTAGT. This CDR3 is CASSGEYTGELFF. CDR3 sequence (DNA): TGTGCCAGCAGTGGGGAGTACACCGGGGAGCTGTTTTTT.

V is TRBV3-1 (or the pseudogene TRBV3-2) and J is TRBJ1-1, with 9 bases aligning to TRBD1. CDR3 length equals 14 residues. In germline, CDR1 is LGHDT, CDR2 YNNKEL (reference sequence). With V trimmed by 1 base and J by 6 bases, 3 bases remained unmatched. The DNA for the CDR3 is TGTGCCAGCAGCCAAGGACAGGGGGTCGCTGAAGCTTTCTTT. Its protein product is CASSQGQGVAEAFF.

The J gene is TRBJ1-2, the V gene TRBV7-2; D is unclear. This CDR3 spans 15 amino acids. Trimming removed 1 base at V and 4 bases at J, with 13 bases between. Per germline, CDR1 SGHTA and CDR2 FQGNSA. The CDR3 region is CASSLGRGNSYGYTF. The CDR3 nucleotides read TGTGCCAGCAGCTTAGGCCGGGGTAACAGCTATGGCTACACCTTC.

A single count supports this clone. This chain links TRBV18 with TRBJ2-4, with D possibly matching TRBD1 (5 bases). Germline CDR1 and CDR2: KGHSH and LQKENI. The CDR3 is 14 amino acids. Trimming stripped 4 bases from V and 5 bases from J, with 12 bases between. CDR3 DNA sequence: TGTGCCAGCTCACGTGGGGCGGACGAAAACATTCAGTACTTC. Encoded protein: CASSRGADENIQYF.

The J gene is TRBJ2-5, the V gene TRBV7-8; TRBD2 is a possible D gene (6 bases). The germline V gene has CDR1 SGHVS and CDR2 FQNEAQ. With 3 bases removed from V and 5 bases from J, the gap between germline ends came to 22 bases. The CDR3 sequence is 17 residues long. The CDR3 spells CASSFVLAVSRGETQYF. In DNA form, the CDR3 reads TGTGCCAGCAGCTTCGTTTTAGCGGTATCCCGGGGGGAGACCCAGTACTTC.

The chain employs TRBV6-5 and TRBJ1-2; perhaps TRBD1 as D (5 bases). Germline CDR1 reads MNHEY; CDR2 reads SVGAGI. The CDR3 runs to 13 residues. V lost 8 bases and J 3 bases, leaving 13 bases between the germline ends. CDR3: CASSPGPDYGYTF. The DNA of the CDR3 is TGTGCCAGCTCACCAGGGCCGGACTATGGCTACACCTTC.

The V and J genes are TRBV6-2 or TRBV6-3 and TRBJ2-1; D remains ambiguous. Germline V gene data show CDR1 as MNHEY and CDR2 as SVGEGT. Between the trimmed V and J ends, which lost 0 bases and 15 bases, there was a span of 12 bases. The CDR3 loop spans 12 amino acids. CDR3 protein: CASSYSRTPWFF. The CDR3 DNA is TGTGCCAGCAGTTACTCTAGAACTCCCTGGTTCTTC.

This chain connects TRBV10-3 to TRBJ2-5; a weak D match, TRBD1 (6 bases). The CDR3 loop spans 14 amino acids. Between the trimmed V and J ends, which lost 5 bases and 5 bases, there was a span of 15 bases. Germline V gene lookup returns CDR1 ENHRY and CDR2 SYGVKD. CDR3 bases: TGTGCCATCAGTCCCGGGACAAACGGCGAGACCCAGTACTTC. Its protein is CAISPGTNGETQYF.

In this sample, this clone turned up a few times. The chain links TRBV2 to TRBJ1-5; TRBD1 might be the D (6 bases). The germline V gene has CDR1 SNHLY and CDR2 FYNNEI. V shed 10 bases and J shed 1 base, with 14 bases lying between them. The CDR3 is 14 amino acids. CDR3 coding DNA: TGTGCCACCTCGACAGGATCGAGCAATCAGCCCCAGCATTTT. Protein product: CATSTGSSNQPQHF.

V usage is TRBV9 and J usage is TRBJ2-5; the D gene is possibly TRBD2 (6 bases). Germline CDR1 SGDLS, CDR2 YYNGEE. CDR3 length: 14 amino acids. Trimming removed 1 base at V and 1 base at J, with 8 bases between. The CDR3 here is CASSVRGSQETQYF. DNA for the CDR3: TGTGCCAGCAGCGTACGGGGGAGCCAAGAGACCCAGTACTTC.

The chain uses TRBV2 and TRBJ2-1; 12 nucleotides agree with TRBD1. Looked up from germline, CDR1 is SNHLY and CDR2 is FYNNEI. Trimming removed 6 bases from V and 4 bases from J; junction bases left unmatched: 7. The CDR3 spans 16 residues. The CDR3 coding sequence is TGTGCCAGCAGCATTCCGGGACAGGGGGCTTACAATGAGCAGTTCTTC. Its translation: CASSIPGQGAYNEQFF. The full variable domain, its missing parts supplied by reference TRBV2 and TRBJ2-1, is EPEVTQTPSHQVTQMGQEVILRCVPISNHLYFYWYRQILGQKVEFLVSFYNNEISEKSEIFDDQFSVERPDGSNFTLKIRSTKLEDSAMYFCASSIPGQGAYNEQFFGPGTRLTVL.

This clone occurred many times. The V gene is TRBV7-9, the J gene TRBJ1-1; 8 bases map to TRBD1. The germline gives CDR1 SEHNR, CDR2 FQNEAQ (reference sequence). Trimming took 0 bases from V and 4 from J; bases not matched to a gene: 13. This CDR3 spans 18 amino acids. The CDR3 DNA is TGTGCCAGCAGCTTAGCAACGGTCAGGGGGCGCGGGGGCACTGAAGCTTTCTTT. The encoded protein is CASSLATVRGRGGTEAFF.

This clone was detected once. V gene TRBV29-1 combines with J gene TRBJ2-3; maybe TRBD2 (5 bases). The CDR3 extends over 14 amino acids. V lost 7 bases to trimming and J lost 3 bases, with 17 bases between them. Germline values: CDR1 SQVTM, CDR2 ANQGSEA. The CDR3 sequence is CSGRTAQGTDTQYF. CDR3 in DNA: TGCAGCGGCCGGACTGCCCAAGGGACAGATACGCAGTATTTT.

The rearrangement uses TRBV19 and TRBJ1-2, with a possible D match to TRBD1 (5 bases). V was trimmed by 4 bases and J by 4 bases, leaving 10 bases between them. Per germline, CDR1 LNHDA and CDR2 SQIVND (reference sequence). This CDR3 contains 13 residues. CDR3 protein: CASSRGLIYGYTF. In DNA, the CDR3 is TGTGCCAGTAGTAGGGGACTGATCTATGGCTACACCTTC. Full variable domain (outside the CDR3, taken from reference TRBV19 and TRBJ1-2): DGGITQSPKYLFRKEGQNVTLSCEQNLNHDAMYWYRQDPGQGLRLIYYSQIVNDFQKGDIAEGYSVSREKKESFPLTVTSAQKNPTAFYLCASSRGLIYGYTFGSGTRLTVV.

The rearrangement links TRBV5-6 to TRBJ1-1, with TRBD1 as a possible D gene (5 bases). Germline V lookup: CDR1 SGHDT, CDR2 YYEEEE. Trimming left V 0 bases short and J 1 base short, with 16 bases between. This CDR3 has 17 amino acids. Here the CDR3 DNA reads TGTGCCAGCAGCTTGGCCTGGTATCAGGGAAGGAACACTGAAGCTTTCTTT. Translation: CASSLAWYQGRNTEAFF.

This clone was detected only once. The chain employs TRBV9 and TRBJ1-1; D is ambiguous. The CDR3 runs 13 residues. Germline V CDR1 and CDR2: SGDLS, YYNGEE. V was cut by 2 bases and J by 4 bases, with 9 bases left in between. CDR3 nucleotide sequence: TGTGCCAGCAGCGTCATGGAGGGCACTGAAGCTTTCTTT. It is translated as CASSVMEGTEAFF.

The rearrangement joins TRBV6-2 or TRBV6-3 to TRBJ1-2, with TRBD1 matching 9 bases. This CDR3 comprises 16 residues. The ends lost 6 bases at V and 2 bases at J; junction bases unmatched: 10. Germline CDR1 reads MNHEY; CDR2 reads SVGEGT. CDR3 sequence (DNA): TGTGCCAGCAGCTCTCTCCCGGGACAGGGAAACTATGGCTACACCTTC. It specifies CASSSLPGQGNYGYTF.

This sequence joins TRBV7-9 and TRBJ2-7; D is perhaps TRBD2 (5 bases). Germline-derived CDR1 and CDR2 are SEHNR and FQNEAQ (reference sequence). This CDR3 region has 14 residues. Trimming took off 5 bases at V and 2 bases at J, with 13 bases between the two ends. The CDR3 DNA follows: TGTGCCAGCAGCCCATCCGGGGATACCTACGAGCAGTACTTC. Its translation is CASSPSGDTYEQYF.